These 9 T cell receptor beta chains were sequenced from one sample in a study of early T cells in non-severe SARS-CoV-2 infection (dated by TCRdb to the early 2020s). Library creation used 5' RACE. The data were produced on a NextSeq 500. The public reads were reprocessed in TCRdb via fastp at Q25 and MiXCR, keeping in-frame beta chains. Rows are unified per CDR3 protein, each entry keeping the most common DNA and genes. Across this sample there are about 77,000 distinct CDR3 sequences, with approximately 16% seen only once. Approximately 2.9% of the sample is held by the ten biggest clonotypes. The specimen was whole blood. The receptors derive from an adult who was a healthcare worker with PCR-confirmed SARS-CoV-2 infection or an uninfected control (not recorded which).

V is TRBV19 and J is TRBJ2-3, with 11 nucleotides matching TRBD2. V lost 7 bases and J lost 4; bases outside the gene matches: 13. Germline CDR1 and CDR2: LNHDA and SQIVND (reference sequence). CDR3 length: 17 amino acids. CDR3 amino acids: CASNARRSGRAADTQYF. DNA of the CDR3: TGTGCCAGTAACGCGCGCCGTAGCGGGAGGGCGGCAGATACGCAGTATTTT.

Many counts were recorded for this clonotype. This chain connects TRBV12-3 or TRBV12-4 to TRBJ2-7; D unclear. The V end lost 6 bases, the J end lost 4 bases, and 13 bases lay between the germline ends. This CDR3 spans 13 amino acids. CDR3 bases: TGTGCCAGCAGGGCCGCGAAAGGGTACGAGCAGTACTTC. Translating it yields CASRAAKGYEQYF.

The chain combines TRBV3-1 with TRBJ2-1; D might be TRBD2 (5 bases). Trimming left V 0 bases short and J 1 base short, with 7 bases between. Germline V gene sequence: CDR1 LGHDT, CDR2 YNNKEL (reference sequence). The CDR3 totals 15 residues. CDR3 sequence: CASSQDVASYNEQFF. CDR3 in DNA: TGTGCCAGCAGCCAAGATGTAGCGTCCTACAATGAGCAGTTCTTC.

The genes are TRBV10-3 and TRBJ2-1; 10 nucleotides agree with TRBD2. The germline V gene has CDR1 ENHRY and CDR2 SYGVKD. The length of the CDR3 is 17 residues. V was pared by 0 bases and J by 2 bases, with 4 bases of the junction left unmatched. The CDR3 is CAISESSGGAPYNEQFF. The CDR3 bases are TGTGCCATCAGTGAGTCAAGCGGGGGGGCCCCCTACAATGAGCAGTTCTTC.

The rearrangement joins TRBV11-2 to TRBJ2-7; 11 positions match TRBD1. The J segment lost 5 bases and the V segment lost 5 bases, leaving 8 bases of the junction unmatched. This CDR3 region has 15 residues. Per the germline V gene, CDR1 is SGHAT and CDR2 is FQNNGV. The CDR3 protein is CASSAWTGGKNEQYF. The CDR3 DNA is TGTGCCAGCAGCGCATGGACAGGGGGCAAAAACGAGCAGTACTTC.

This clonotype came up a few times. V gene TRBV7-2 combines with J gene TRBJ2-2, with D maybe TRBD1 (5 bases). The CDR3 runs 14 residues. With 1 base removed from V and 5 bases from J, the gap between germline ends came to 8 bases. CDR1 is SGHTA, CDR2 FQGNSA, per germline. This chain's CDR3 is CASSLEGWTGELFF. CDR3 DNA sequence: TGTGCCAGCAGCTTAGAGGGGTGGACCGGGGAGCTGTTTTTT.

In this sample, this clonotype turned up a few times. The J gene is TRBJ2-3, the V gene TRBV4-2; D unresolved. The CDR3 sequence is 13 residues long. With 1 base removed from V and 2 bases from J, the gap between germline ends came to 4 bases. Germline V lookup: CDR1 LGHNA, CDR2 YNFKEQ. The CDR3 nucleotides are TGTGCCAGCAGCCAAGGAGACACAGATACGCAGTATTTT. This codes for CASSQGDTDTQYF.

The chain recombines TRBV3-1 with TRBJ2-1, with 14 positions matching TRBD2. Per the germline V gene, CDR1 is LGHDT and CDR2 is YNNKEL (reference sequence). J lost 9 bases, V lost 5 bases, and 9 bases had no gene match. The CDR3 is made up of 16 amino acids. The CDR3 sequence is CASSAIPGLAGVEQFF. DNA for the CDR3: TGTGCCAGCAGCGCGATTCCGGGACTAGCGGGAGTTGAGCAGTTCTTC.

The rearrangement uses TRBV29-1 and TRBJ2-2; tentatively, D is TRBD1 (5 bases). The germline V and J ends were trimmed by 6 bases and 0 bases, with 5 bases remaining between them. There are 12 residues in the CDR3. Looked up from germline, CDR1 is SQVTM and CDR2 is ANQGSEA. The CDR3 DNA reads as TGCAGCGTGGGGCCGAACACCGGGGAGCTGTTTTTT. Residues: CSVGPNTGELFF.